Listed below are T cell receptor beta chains from one sample, sequenced in a study of PD-L1 blockade in urothelial cancer. The method was immunoSEQ multiplex PCR; TCRdb's version includes in-frame clones alone and lacks a portion of them. The table records some 100,000 clones, roughly nine tenths of them present only once. The sample consisted of PBMCs, taken around atezolizumab (anti-PD-L1) treatment. The receptors here all came from a woman older than 75 with urothelial cancer. Both conserved end residues are part of each CDR3. The D gene is left open where the match is weak. Clone size is stated in some rows and not others, as once, few, many or a class when expanded.

J gene	V gene	D gene	clone size	CDR3 DNA	CDR3 protein
TRBJ2-1	TRBV19	TRBD2	.	TGTGCCAGTAGTACTCGGACTAGCAGGGGTAATATAAATGAGCAGTTCTTC	CASSTRTSRGNINEQFF
TRBJ2-7	TRBV7-9	.	.	TGTGCCAGCAGTCCCCCCAGAGGGAGCTCCTACGAGCAGTACTTC	CASSPPRGSSYEQYF
TRBJ1-3	TRBV9	.	.	TGTGCCAGCAGCGTAGAGTTGGAGGGATGGACGGGGAGCTCTGGAAACACCATATATTTT	CASSVELEGWTGSSGNTIYF
TRBJ2-7	TRBV6-1	TRBD2	.	TGTGCCAGCAGTGGCATGGGGGGGGTCACCTACGAGCAGTACTTC	CASSGMGGVTYEQYF
TRBJ2-7	TRBV5-6	.	.	TGTGCCAGCAGCTCCCGGACAGAAGGGTACGAGCAGTACTTC	CASSSRTEGYEQYF
TRBJ2-7	TRBV6-4	TRBD2	.	TGTGCCAGCAGTTTGCTAGCGGGAGGCGAGCAGTACTTC	CASSLLAGGEQYF
TRBJ1-1	TRBV12-5	.	.	TGTGCTAGCCCACATACAGGGATGAACACTGAAGCTTTCTTT	CASPHTGMNTEAFF
TRBJ1-2	TRBV28	.	.	TGTGCCAGCAGACTCGAATTAGGGCAGGGCTATGGCTACACCTTC	CASRLELGQGYGYTF
TRBJ2-5	TRBV27	TRBD1	.	TGTGCCAGCAGTTTACAGGGGGTAAACGCCCGAGAGACCCAGTACTTC	CASSLQGVNARETQYF
TRBJ1-5	TRBV18	.	.	TGTGCCAGCTCACCAAGTAACAGCCAGCCCCAGCATTTT	CASSPSNSQPQHF
TRBJ2-3	TRBV27	.	once	TGTGCCAGCAGTTTATACCCGCGTCCTAGCGTGGGCACAGATACGCAGTATTTT	CASSLYPRPSVGTDTQYF
TRBJ1-1	TRBV28	TRBD1	.	TGTGCCACCCAGGGACAGCGCACTGAAGCTTTCTTT	CATQGQRTEAFF
TRBJ1-2	TRBV6-1	.	.	TGTGCCAGCAGTGAAAGCTTGACAGGCCCTAACTATGGCTACACCTTC	CASSESLTGPNYGYTF
TRBJ1-1	TRBV5-1	TRBD1	.	TGCGCCAGCAGCGGGCAGGGGGCGGGGAACACTGAAGCTTTCTTT	CASSGQGAGNTEAFF
TRBJ2-3	TRBV15	.	.	TGTGCCACCAGCAGAGGCGGCGGGTTCACAGATACGCAGTATTTT	CATSRGGGFTDTQYF
TRBJ2-2	TRBV18	.	.	TGTGCCAGCTCGAGGGGGATAACCGGGGAGCTGTTTTTT	CASSRGITGELFF
TRBJ2-7	TRBV10-2	TRBD2	once	TGCGCCAGCAAGGAGAGCGGGACCTACGAGCAGTACTTC	CASKESGTYEQYF
TRBJ2-7	TRBV2	.	once	TGTGCCAGCAGTCTGAGGGACGAGCAGTACTTC	CASSLRDEQYF
TRBJ1-2	TRBV30	TRBD1	.	TGTGCCTGGATTTCACCCCAGGGGGCGCGGGTTGGCTACACCTTC	CAWISPQGARVGYTF
TRBJ2-5	TRBV5-5	.	.	TGTGCCAGCAGCTTGGTTCGGTCCCGGGGAGAGACCCAGTACTTC	CASSLVRSRGETQYF
TRBJ2-7	TRBV5-1	TRBD2	.	TGCGCCAGCAGGGGGACTAGCGGGAGTAACGAGCAGTACTTC	CASRGTSGSNEQYF
TRBJ1-5	TRBV6-6	.	.	TGTGCCAGCAGGCCTCAGGGACTTGGTCAGCCCCAGCATTTT	CASRPQGLGQPQHF
TRBJ1-5	TRBV6-1	.	.	TGTGCCAGCAGGCAGGGTCAGCCCCAGCATTTT	CASRQGQPQHF
TRBJ2-1	TRBV25-1	.	.	TGTGCCAGCAGTCCGCGGGCGAGCTCCTACAATGAGCAGTTCTTC	CASSPRASSYNEQFF
TRBJ2-7	TRBV5-4	.	.	TGTGCCAGCAGCGACGCCCCGGGTATGGGCTACGAGCAGTACTTC	CASSDAPGMGYEQYF
TRBJ1-2	TRBV5-6	.	few	TGTGCCAGCAGCTTGACGGGGGTAAACTATGGCTACACCTTC	CASSLTGVNYGYTF
TRBJ1-2	TRBV5-1	.	.	TGCGCCAGCAGCCCGAGAAGGGGAACGGGGGGTATCAATGGCTACACCTTC	CASSPRRGTGGINGYTF
TRBJ1-3	TRBV5-8	.	once	TGTGCCAGCAGCTTAGGGGGTCTCGCTGGAAACACCATATATTTT	CASSLGGLAGNTIYF
TRBJ2-2	TRBV27	.	.	TGTGCCAGCAGTTACTGGAACACCGGGGAGCTGTTTTTT	CASSYWNTGELFF
TRBJ2-1	TRBV5-1	TRBD2	.	TGCGCCAGCAGCTCGGGGGCTAGCGGGAGTTTCAATGAGCAGTTCTTC	CASSSGASGSFNEQFF
TRBJ1-4	TRBV5-4	.	once	TGTGCCAGCAGCTTGGGGCATGAAAATGAAAAACTGTTTTTT	CASSLGHENEKLFF